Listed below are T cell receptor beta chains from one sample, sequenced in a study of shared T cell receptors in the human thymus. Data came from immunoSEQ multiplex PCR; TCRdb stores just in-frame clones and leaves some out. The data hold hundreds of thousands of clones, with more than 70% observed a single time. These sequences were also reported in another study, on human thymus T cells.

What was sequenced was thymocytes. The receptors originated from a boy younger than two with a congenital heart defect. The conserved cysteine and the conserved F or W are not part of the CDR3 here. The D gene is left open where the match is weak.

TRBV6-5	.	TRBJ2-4	ASSSGAKNIQY
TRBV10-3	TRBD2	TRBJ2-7	AISYWTSSYEQY
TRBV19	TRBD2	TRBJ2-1	ASSRGERGVHNEQF
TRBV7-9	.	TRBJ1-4	ASSFHREYTNEKLF
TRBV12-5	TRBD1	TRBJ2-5	ASGLSPFWGGQGEETQY
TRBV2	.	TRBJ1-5	ASRRGQSNQPQH
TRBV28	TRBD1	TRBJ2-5	ASSLPQRTGTGETQY
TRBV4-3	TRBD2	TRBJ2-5	ASSQGAGRLYQETQY
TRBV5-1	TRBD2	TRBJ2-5	ASSLDRPGASGGPPETQY
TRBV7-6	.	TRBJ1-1	ASSYRPAAPNTEAF
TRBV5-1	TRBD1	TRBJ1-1	ASSCDGTGTDTTEAF
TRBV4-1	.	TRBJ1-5	ASSQGGFNQPQH
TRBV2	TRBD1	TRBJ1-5	ASTKTGARNQPQH
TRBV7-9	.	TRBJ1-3	ASSQEARTALSGNTIY
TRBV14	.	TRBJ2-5	ASSPGLLQETQY
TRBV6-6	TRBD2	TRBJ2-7	ASSKLAGAGQY
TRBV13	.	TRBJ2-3	ASSSYRFTTDTQY
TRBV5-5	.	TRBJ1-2	ASSLAPAGTPYGYGYT
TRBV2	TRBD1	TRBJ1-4	ASSGGTGRGRGNEKLF
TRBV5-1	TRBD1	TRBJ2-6	ASSPGQGDSGANVLT
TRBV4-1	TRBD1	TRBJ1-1	ASSLSEGPHRGGTEAF
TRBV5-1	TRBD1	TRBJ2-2	ASSTHPGQGALFTNTGELF
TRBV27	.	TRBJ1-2	ASGFTGFYGYT
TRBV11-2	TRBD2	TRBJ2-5	ASSLEPPGLAERKTQY
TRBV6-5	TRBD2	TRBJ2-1	ASSYSTSGLYNEQF
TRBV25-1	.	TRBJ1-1	ARYLNTEAF
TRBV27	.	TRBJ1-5	ASSFRRGNQPQH
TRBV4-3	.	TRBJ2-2	ASSPGLAVWPRLGNTGELF
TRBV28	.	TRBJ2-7	ASIGRANEQY
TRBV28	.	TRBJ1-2	ASSLFVRRGATGHPNYGYT
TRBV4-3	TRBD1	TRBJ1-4	ASSPHPTGKNEKLF
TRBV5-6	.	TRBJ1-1	ASSSRDTENTEAF
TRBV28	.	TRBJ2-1	ASSWVGGPNSYNEQF
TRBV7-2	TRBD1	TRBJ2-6	ASSPGDRFLSGANVLT
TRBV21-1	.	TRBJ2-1	ASSKPRTSTYNEQF
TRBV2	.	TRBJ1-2	ARSRPEATGNYGYT
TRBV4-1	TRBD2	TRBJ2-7	ASSQGPSGGYEQY
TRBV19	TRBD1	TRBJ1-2	ASSTPGTAYGYT
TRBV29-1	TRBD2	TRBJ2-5	SVDGAGERQETQY
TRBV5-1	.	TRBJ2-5	ASSLAGRAGVYQETQY
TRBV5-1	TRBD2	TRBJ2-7	ASSLGAGAAGEQY
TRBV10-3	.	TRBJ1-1	APPTVNTEAF
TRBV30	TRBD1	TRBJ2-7	AWSVAEQGSRPYEQY
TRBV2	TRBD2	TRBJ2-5	ASNGTSRTQY
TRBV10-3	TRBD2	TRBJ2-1	AISESGGVHNEQF
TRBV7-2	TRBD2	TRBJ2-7	ASSLSGSVYEQY
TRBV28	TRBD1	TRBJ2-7	ASSQTGTGPSSEQY
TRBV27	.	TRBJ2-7	ASRELSDFHGYEQY
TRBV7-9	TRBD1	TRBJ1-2	ASRGEDRKVYGYT